Presented here are 6 T cell receptor beta chains from one specimen sequenced in a study of blood T cell repertoires in COVID-19. Method: immunoSEQ multiplex PCR; TCRdb's copy keeps in-frame clones and lacks some. This sample yields nearly 25,000 clones, of which approximately 68% are seen a single time; 40% to 55% belongs to the top ten. Sequenced material: peripheral blood. These receptors all stem from a woman of 80 years or more with acute or convalescent COVID-19.

This clone was counted only a few times. V usage is TRBV29-1 and J usage is TRBJ2-7; weak D call: TRBD1 (5 bases). Germline V CDR1 and CDR2: SQVTM, ANQGSEA. This CDR3 is built from 13 residues. Trimming took 1 base from V and 3 from J, leaving 10 bases between them. The CDR3 bases are TGCAGCGTTGAAGGCACAGGCGGCTACGAGCAGTACTTC. Amino acids: CSVEGTGGYEQYF.

With respect to this clone: The junction departs from the called germline gene at one end, perhaps through a read error. The chain joins TRBV5-6 to TRBJ2-7; TRBD2 aligns across 9 bases. Germline lookup yields CDR1 SGHDT and CDR2 YYEEEE. This CDR3 contains 13 residues. CDR3 bases: TGTGCCAGCGGCTTTTTAGCGGGAGCCGAGCAGTACTTC. Translation gives CASGFLAGAEQYF.

The rearrangement uses TRBV7-2 and TRBJ2-5; D possibly corresponds to TRBD2 (5 bases). Trimming shortened V by 6 bases and J by 2 bases, and 13 bases separated the two germline ends. This CDR3 contains 14 residues. Germline CDR1 reads SGHTA; CDR2 reads FQGNSA. In DNA form, the CDR3 reads TGTGCCAGCAGTAGAAGCGGATTTCAAGAGACCCAGTACTTC. The encoded protein is CASSRSGFQETQYF. Full variable domain (missing parts from reference TRBV7-2 and TRBJ2-5): GAGVSQSPSNKVTEKGKDVELRCDPISGHTALYWYRQSLGQGLEFLIYFQGNSAPDKSGLPSDRFSAERTGGSVSTLTIQRTQQEDSAVYLCASSRSGFQETQYFGPGTRLLVL.

This clone was detected once. The rearrangement joins TRBV18 to TRBJ1-5; D remains unclear. With 3 bases removed from V and 5 bases from J, the gap between germline ends came to 11 bases. The CDR3 consists of 14 residues. Germline values: CDR1 KGHSH, CDR2 LQKENI. The CDR3 region is CASSPARGDQPQHF. For the CDR3, the DNA is TGTGCCAGCTCACCGGCCCGGGGTGATCAGCCCCAGCATTTT.

The chain recombines TRBV29-1 with TRBJ1-1, with D unresolved. The CDR3 has 13 residues. Between the trimmed V and J ends, which lost 7 bases and 4 bases, there was a span of 16 bases. The germline gives CDR1 SQVTM, CDR2 ANQGSEA. The chain's CDR3 is CSASLEGGTEAFF. CDR3 coding DNA: TGCAGCGCGTCCTTGGAGGGCGGCACTGAAGCTTTCTTT.

V and J are TRBV6-5 and TRBJ2-5; D is ambiguous. The CDR3 length is 13 residues. Trimming cost V 7 bases and J 0 bases, with 9 bases left between them. CDR1 and CDR2 from the germline V gene are MNHEY and SVGAGI. The CDR3 DNA reads TGTGCCAGCACCAACGGGTACCAAGAGACCCAGTACTTC. This sequence encodes CASTNGYQETQYF.